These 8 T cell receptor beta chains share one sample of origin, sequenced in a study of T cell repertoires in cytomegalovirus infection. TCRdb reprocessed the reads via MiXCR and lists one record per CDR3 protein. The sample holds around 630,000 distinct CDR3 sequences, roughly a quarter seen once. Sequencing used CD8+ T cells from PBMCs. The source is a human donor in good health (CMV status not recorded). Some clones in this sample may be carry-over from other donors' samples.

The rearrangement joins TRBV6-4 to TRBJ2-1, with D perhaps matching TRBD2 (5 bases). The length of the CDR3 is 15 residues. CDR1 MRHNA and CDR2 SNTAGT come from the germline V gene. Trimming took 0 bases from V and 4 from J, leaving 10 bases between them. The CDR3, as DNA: TGTGCCAGCAGTGACTCGAGGGTGATGTACAATGAGCAGTTCTTC. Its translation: CASSDSRVMYNEQFF.

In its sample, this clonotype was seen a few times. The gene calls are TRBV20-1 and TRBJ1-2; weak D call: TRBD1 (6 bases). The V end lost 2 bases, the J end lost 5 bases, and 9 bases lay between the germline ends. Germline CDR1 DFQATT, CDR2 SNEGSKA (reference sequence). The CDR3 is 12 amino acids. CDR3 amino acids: CSARWQGYGYTF. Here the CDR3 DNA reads TGCAGTGCTAGATGGCAGGGGTATGGCTACACCTTC.

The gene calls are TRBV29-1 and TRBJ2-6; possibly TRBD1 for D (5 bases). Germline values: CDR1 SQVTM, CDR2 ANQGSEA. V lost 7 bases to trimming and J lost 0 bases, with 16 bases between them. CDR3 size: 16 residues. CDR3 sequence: CSAGHPKGSGANVLTF. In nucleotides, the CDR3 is TGCAGCGCTGGACACCCAAAAGGCTCTGGGGCCAACGTCCTGACTTTC. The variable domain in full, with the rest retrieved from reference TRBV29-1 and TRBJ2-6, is SAVISQKPSRDICQRGTSLTIQCQVDSQVTMMFWYRQQPGQSLTLIATANQGSEATYESGFVIDKFPISRPNLTFSTLTVSNMSPEDSSIYLCSAGHPKGSGANVLTFGAGSRLTVL.

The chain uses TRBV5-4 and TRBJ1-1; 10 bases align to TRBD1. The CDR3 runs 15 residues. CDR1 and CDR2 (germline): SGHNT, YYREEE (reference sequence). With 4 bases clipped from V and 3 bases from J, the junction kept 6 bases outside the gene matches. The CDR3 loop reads CASSDRGQVDTEAFF. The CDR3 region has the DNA TGTGCCAGCAGCGACAGGGGGCAAGTGGACACTGAAGCTTTCTTT.

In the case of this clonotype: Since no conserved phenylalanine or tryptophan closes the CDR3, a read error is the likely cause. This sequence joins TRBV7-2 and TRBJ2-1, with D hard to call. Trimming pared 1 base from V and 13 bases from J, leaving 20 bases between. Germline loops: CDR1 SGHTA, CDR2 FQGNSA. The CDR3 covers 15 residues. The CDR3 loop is CASSLDWAVTGEQFC. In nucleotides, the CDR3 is TGTGCCAGCAGCTTAGATTGGGCGGTTACGGGTGAACAGTTCTGC.

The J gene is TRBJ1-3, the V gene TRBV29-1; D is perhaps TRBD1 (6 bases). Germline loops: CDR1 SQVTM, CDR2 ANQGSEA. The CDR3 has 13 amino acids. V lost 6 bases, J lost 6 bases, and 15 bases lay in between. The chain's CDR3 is CSVLGGISNTIYF. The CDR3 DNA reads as TGCAGCGTCTTAGGGGGGATTTCAAACACCATATATTTT. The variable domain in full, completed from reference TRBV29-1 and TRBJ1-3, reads SAVISQKPSRDICQRGTSLTIQCQVDSQVTMMFWYRQQPGQSLTLIATANQGSEATYESGFVIDKFPISRPNLTFSTLTVSNMSPEDSSIYLCSVLGGISNTIYFGEGSWLTVV.

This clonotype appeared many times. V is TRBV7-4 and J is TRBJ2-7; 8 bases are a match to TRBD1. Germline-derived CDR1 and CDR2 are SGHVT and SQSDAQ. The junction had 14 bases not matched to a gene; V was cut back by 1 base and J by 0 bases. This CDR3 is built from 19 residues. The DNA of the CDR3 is TGTGCCAGCAGCTTAGAGCACAGGGGGTACTTTACTGACTCCTACGAGCAGTACGTC. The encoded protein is CASSLEHRGYFTDSYEQYV.

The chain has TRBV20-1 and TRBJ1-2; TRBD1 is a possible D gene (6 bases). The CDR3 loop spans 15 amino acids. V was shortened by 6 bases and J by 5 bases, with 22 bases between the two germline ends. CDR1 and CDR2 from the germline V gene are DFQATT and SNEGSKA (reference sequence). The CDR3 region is CSAPYTGTIEYGYTF. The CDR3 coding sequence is TGCAGTGCCCCGTACACCGGGACAATAGAGTATGGCTACACCTTC.